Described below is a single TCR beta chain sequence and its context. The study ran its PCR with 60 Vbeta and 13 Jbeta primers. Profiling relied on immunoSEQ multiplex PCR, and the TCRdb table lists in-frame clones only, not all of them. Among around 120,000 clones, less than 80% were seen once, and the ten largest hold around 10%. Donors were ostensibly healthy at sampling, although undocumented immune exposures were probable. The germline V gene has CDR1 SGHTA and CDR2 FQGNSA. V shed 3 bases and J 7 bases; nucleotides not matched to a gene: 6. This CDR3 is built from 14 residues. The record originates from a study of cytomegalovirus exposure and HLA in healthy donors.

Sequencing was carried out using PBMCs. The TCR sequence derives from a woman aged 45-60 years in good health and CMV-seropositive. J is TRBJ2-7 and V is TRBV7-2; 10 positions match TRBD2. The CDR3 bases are TGTGCCAGCAGCTTGGAAGCGGGAGGGATGGAGCAGTACTTC. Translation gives CASSLEAGGMEQYF.